The rows below give T cell receptor beta chains drawn from one sample of a study of cytomegalovirus exposure and HLA in healthy donors. Sequencing was performed with immunoSEQ multiplex PCR; in TCRdb, only in-frame clones are kept and a portion is missing. The repertoire includes fewer than 130,000 clones, around four fifths of them detected once, and around 6.6% sits in the top ten. Input material: PBMCs. The receptors here all came from a man aged 25 to 45 in good health and CMV-seropositive. The CDR3 runs from the conserved cysteine through the conserved F or W. A D gene is named only where the DNA matches it firmly. The size field is filled for only some rows; it gives once, few, many or a size class.

TRBV5-1	.	TRBJ1-2	.	CASSLGQRYGYTF	TGCGCCAGCAGCTTAGGACAGCGCTATGGCTACACCTTC
TRBV11-2	.	TRBJ1-1	TRBD1	CASRLQGRPEAFF	TGTGCCAGCAGGCTACAGGGGCGGCCTGAAGCTTTCTTT
TRBV19	.	TRBJ2-7	TRBD1	CASSIRDRGYEQYF	TGTGCCAGTAGTATCCGGGACAGGGGATACGAGCAGTACTTC
TRBV7-9	.	TRBJ1-3	.	CASSLDRGNTIYF	TGTGCCAGCAGCTTAGATCGGGGTAACACCATATATTTT
TRBV5-1	once	TRBJ2-7	TRBD1	CASSTTGGTYEQYF	TGCGCCAGCAGCACAACAGGGGGGACCTACGAGCAGTACTTC
TRBV7-2	few	TRBJ2-3	TRBD2	CASTELGGGTDTQYF	TGTGCCAGCACCGAACTCGGGGGGGGGACAGATACGCAGTATTTT
TRBV11-1	once	TRBJ2-5	TRBD1	CASSLGGGYSETQYF	TGTGCCAGCAGCTTAGGAGGGGGCTATTCGGAGACCCAGTACTTC
TRBV4-1	.	TRBJ1-5	.	CASSQDRQGRNQPQHF	TGCGCCAGCAGCCAAGATCGGCAGGGTAGAAATCAGCCCCAGCATTTT
TRBV4-1	.	TRBJ2-7	.	CASSRGKGDYEQYF	TGCGCCAGCAGCCGGGGAAAGGGAGACTACGAGCAGTACTTC
TRBV14	.	TRBJ2-2	TRBD1	CASSQLDRDTGELFF	TGTGCCAGCAGCCAACTAGACAGGGACACCGGGGAGCTGTTTTTT
TRBV19	few	TRBJ1-6	.	CASSTGLNSPLHF	TGTGCCAGTAGTACAGGGTTGAATTCACCCCTCCACTTT
TRBV9	.	TRBJ2-2	TRBD2	CASSVSPTSGGADGELFF	TGTGCCAGCAGCGTATCCCCGACTAGCGGGGGGGCGGACGGGGAGCTGTTTTTT
TRBV2	many	TRBJ2-7	.	CASFAPGLRTYEQYF	TGTGCCAGCTTCGCCCCGGGACTCAGAACCTACGAGCAGTACTTC
TRBV13	.	TRBJ2-3	TRBD2	CASSLGEPLAGGLDTQYF	TGTGCCAGCAGCTTAGGCGAACCACTAGCGGGGGGGCTAGATACGCAGTATTTT
TRBV7-2	.	TRBJ1-3	TRBD1	CASSSPGTGYGNTIYF	TGTGCCAGCAGCTCCCCCGGGACAGGGTACGGAAACACCATATATTTT
TRBV7-2	.	TRBJ2-1	.	CASNYLVISYNEQFF	TGTGCCAGCAACTACCTAGTAATTTCCTACAATGAGCAGTTCTTC
TRBV19	.	TRBJ1-5	.	CASTQWAGRERQPQHF	TGTGCCAGTACCCAATGGGCCGGCAGGGAACGTCAGCCCCAGCATTTT
TRBV5-1	many	TRBJ1-1	.	CASSLAREIGVAGSEAFF	TGCGCCAGCAGCTTGGCGAGGGAAATTGGTGTCGCCGGCTCTGAAGCTTTCTTT
TRBV21-1	.	TRBJ1-5	.	CASEANQPQHF	TGTGCCAGCGAGGCCAATCAGCCCCAGCATTTT
TRBV10-2	.	TRBJ1-1	.	CASSESSGVIEAFF	TGCGCCAGCAGTGAGTCCTCAGGGGTGATTGAAGCTTTCTTT
TRBV5-6	.	TRBJ1-2	.	CASSLAGEPYGYTF	TGTGCCAGCAGCTTGGCAGGGGAACCGTATGGCTACACCTTC
TRBV19	.	TRBJ1-5	.	CASSRGTAGIGPQHF	TGTGCCAGTAGTAGGGGAACCGCGGGGATAGGGCCCCAGCATTTT
TRBV19	many	TRBJ1-2	.	CASSKKAEANYGYTF	TGTGCCAGTAGTAAGAAAGCCGAGGCCAACTATGGCTACACCTTC
TRBV5-1	once	TRBJ2-7	.	CASSLDRGGIYYEQYF	TGCGCCAGCAGCTTGGACAGGGGAGGTATTTACTACGAGCAGTACTTC
TRBV5-6	.	TRBJ2-5	.	CASSLAVAGYETQYF	TGTGCCAGCAGCTTGGCCGTGGCGGGGTACGAGACCCAGTACTTC
TRBV6-6	.	TRBJ2-1	TRBD2	CASSYTGGSSYNEQFF	TGTGCCAGCAGTTACACGGGGGGGAGCTCCTACAATGAGCAGTTCTTC
TRBV2	.	TRBJ2-5	.	CASSELGGAETQYF	TGTGCCAGCAGTGAACTGGGGGGTGCGGAGACCCAGTACTTC
TRBV10-2	.	TRBJ2-4	TRBD1	CASRTGTGGLVAKNIQYF	TGCGCCAGCAGGACGGGGACAGGGGGCCTTGTAGCCAAAAACATTCAGTACTTC
TRBV10-1	.	TRBJ2-3	TRBD1	CASSESLGQGTKDTQYF	TGCGCCAGCAGTGAGAGTCTGGGACAGGGGACGAAGGATACGCAGTATTTT
TRBV21-1	.	TRBJ1-5	.	CASSKVLGGKPQHF	TGTGCCAGCAGCAAAGTACTGGGAGGGAAGCCCCAGCATTTT
TRBV30	.	TRBJ1-6	TRBD1	CAYSPTGGSPLHF	TGTGCCTACTCACCGACAGGGGGTTCACCCCTCCACTTT
TRBV5-5	.	TRBJ1-6	TRBD1	CASRPGQMYNSPLHF	TGTGCCAGCAGACCGGGACAGATGTATAATTCACCCCTCCACTTT
TRBV7-3	.	TRBJ2-1	.	CASSLSAQYNEQFF	TGTGCCAGCAGCTTATCAGCACAGTACAATGAGCAGTTCTTC
TRBV2	.	TRBJ2-6	TRBD2	CASSFIAGGYSGANVLTF	TGTGCCAGCAGTTTTATAGCGGGGGGATACTCTGGGGCCAACGTCCTGACTTTC
TRBV2	.	TRBJ1-1	TRBD1	CASKVDRDTEAFF	TGTGCCAGCAAAGTGGACAGGGACACTGAAGCTTTCTTT
TRBV4-2	once	TRBJ2-7	.	CASSQDGGARPSYEQYF	TGTGCCAGCAGCCAAGATGGAGGGGCCCGCCCCTCCTACGAGCAGTACTTC
TRBV10-3	.	TRBJ2-7	.	CAISGGVRETEQYF	TGTGCCATCAGTGGGGGCGTCAGGGAAACCGAGCAGTACTTC
TRBV25-1	.	TRBJ2-7	TRBD2	CASSFGGNYEQYF	TGTGCCAGCAGTTTCGGGGGGAACTACGAGCAGTACTTC
TRBV7-2	.	TRBJ2-2	.	CASSLRVAGELFF	TGTGCCAGCAGCTTAAGAGTAGCCGGGGAGCTGTTTTTT
TRBV12-5	.	TRBJ2-2	.	CASGLVLGRENTGELFF	TGTGCTAGTGGTTTGGTACTTGGCAGGGAGAACACCGGGGAGCTGTTTTTT
TRBV7-9	.	TRBJ1-1	.	CSSSFGSEAFF	TGTTCCAGCAGCTTCGGTTCAGAAGCTTTCTTT
TRBV25-1	.	TRBJ2-1	.	CASSESHYSFF	TGTGCCAGCAGTGAATCCCACTACTCCTTCTTC
TRBV4-2	.	TRBJ1-4	.	CASSLTGSLSDEKLFF	TGTGCCAGCAGCCTGACGGGGAGCCTATCGGATGAAAAACTGTTTTTT
TRBV27	.	TRBJ1-6	.	CASSLVSVNSPLHF	TGTGCCAGCAGTTTAGTGTCGGTTAATTCACCCCTCCACTTT
TRBV7-9	few	TRBJ1-1	.	CASSLGRTEAFF	TGTGCCAGCAGCCTGGGGAGGACTGAAGCTTTCTTT
TRBV11-2	.	TRBJ2-3	.	CASSREGGTTDTQYF	TGTGCCAGCAGCCGGGAAGGGGGAACCACAGATACGCAGTATTTT
TRBV19	.	TRBJ1-1	.	CATSDLLRGGTEAFF	TGTGCCACCAGTGATTTGCTTCGGGGTGGCACTGAAGCTTTCTTT
TRBV2	.	TRBJ2-3	.	CASSYMGTDTQYF	TGTGCCAGCAGTTACATGGGCACAGATACGCAGTATTTT